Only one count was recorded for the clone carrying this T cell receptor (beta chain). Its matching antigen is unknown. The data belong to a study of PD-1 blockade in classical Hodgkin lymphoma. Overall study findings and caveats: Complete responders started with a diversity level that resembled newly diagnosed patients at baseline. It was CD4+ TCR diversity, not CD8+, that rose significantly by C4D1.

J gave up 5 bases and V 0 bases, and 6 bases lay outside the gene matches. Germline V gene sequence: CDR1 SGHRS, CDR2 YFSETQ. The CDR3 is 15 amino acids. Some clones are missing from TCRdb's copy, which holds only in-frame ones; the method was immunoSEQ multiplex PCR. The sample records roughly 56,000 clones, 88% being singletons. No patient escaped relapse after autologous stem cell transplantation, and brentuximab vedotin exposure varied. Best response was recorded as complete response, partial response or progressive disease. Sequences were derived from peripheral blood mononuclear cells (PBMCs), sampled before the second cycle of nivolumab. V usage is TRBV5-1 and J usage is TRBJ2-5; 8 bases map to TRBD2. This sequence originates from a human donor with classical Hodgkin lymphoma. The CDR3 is CASSLAGLGAETQYF. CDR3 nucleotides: TGCGCCAGCAGCTTGGCGGGACTAGGGGCGGAGACCCAGTACTTC. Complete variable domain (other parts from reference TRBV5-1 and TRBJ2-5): KAGVTQTPRYLIKTRGQQVTLSCSPISGHRSVSWYQQTPGQGLQFLFEYFSETQRNKGNFPGRFSGRQFSNSRSEMNVSTLELGDSALYLCASSLAGLGAETQYFGPGTRLLVL.